The 8 T cell receptor beta chains given below trace back to one sample, sequenced in a study of cytomegalovirus exposure and HLA in healthy donors (TCRdb year 2017). Library construction relied on the immunoSEQ multiplex PCR assay. TCRdb carries this immuneACCESS record with in-frame sequences only. Its versions omit some clonotypes, under half of them owing to an unresolved V gene in the studies checked, with the rest unexplained. A total of about 150,000 clones appear in this sample, less than 95% of them only once. The ten largest clonotypes hold 1.5% to 2% of the sample. Input material: PBMCs. The receptors shown here come from a man aged 18 to 29 in good health and CMV-seropositive.

The chain combines TRBV6-1 with TRBJ2-1; no reliable D call. The CDR3 totals 14 residues. The germline gives CDR1 MNHNS, CDR2 SASEGT. V was pared by 2 bases and J by 3 bases, with 8 bases between. Here the CDR3 DNA reads TGTGCCAGCAGTGAAATGCAGGTCTACAATGAGCAGTTCTTC. It specifies CASSEMQVYNEQFF.

The chain employs TRBV27 and TRBJ2-5, with 10 bases identical to TRBD1. J lost 4 bases, V lost 10 bases, and 3 bases had no gene match. The CDR3 totals 12 residues. Germline V gene sequence: CDR1 MNHEY, CDR2 SMNVEV (reference sequence). The CDR3 DNA follows: TGTGCCATCGGGACAGGGGTAGAGACCCAGTACTTC. This translates into CAIGTGVETQYF.

J is TRBJ1-2 and V is TRBV10-3, with 10 bases that match TRBD1. Looked up from germline, CDR1 is ENHRY and CDR2 is SYGVKD. The CDR3 length is 14 residues. V gave up 2 bases and J gave up 7 bases; unmatched junction bases: 4. The DNA of the CDR3 is TGTGCCATCAGTGAGGGACAGGGGGTGGTTGGCTACACCTTC. This gives the protein CAISEGQGVVGYTF.

The chain is built from TRBV2 and TRBJ2-1; 11 bases match TRBD1. Looked up from germline, CDR1 is SNHLY and CDR2 is FYNNEI. The CDR3 is 15 residues long. V shed 6 bases, J shed 6 bases, and the junction held 7 bases outside the gene matches. In DNA, the CDR3 is TGTGCCAGCAGGCAAGGGACAGGGGGAACCAATGAGCAGTTCTTC. Translating it yields CASRQGTGGTNEQFF.

The rearrangement joins TRBV4-1 to TRBJ2-7, with TRBD2 matching over 9 bases. Germline V gives CDR1 MGHRA, CDR2 YSYEKL. CDR3 length: 16 amino acids. The ends lost 1 base at V and 5 bases at J; junction bases unmatched: 9. The CDR3 DNA is TGCGCCAGCAGCCAAGGCGGGGCACTAGCGGGTGACGAGCAGTACTTC. It translates to CASSQGGALAGDEQYF.

The chain joins TRBV2 to TRBJ2-7; maybe TRBD2 (6 bases). The length of the CDR3 is 15 residues. V was cut by 4 bases and J by 3 bases, with 16 bases left in between. Germline V gives CDR1 SNHLY, CDR2 FYNNEI. The CDR3: CASSVGSGGYYEQYF. For the CDR3, the DNA is TGTGCCAGCAGTGTGGGAAGCGGAGGGTACTACGAGCAGTACTTC.

The rearrangement joins TRBV29-1 to TRBJ2-3; TRBD2 aligns across 8 bases. The V segment lost 4 bases and the J segment 5 bases; nucleotides outside the gene matches: 8. The CDR3 runs 14 residues. The germline V gene encodes CDR1 SQVTM and CDR2 ANQGSEA. The CDR3 DNA reads TGCAGCGTTGGACTAGCGAGACTGAGAGATACGCAGTATTTT. Translation gives CSVGLARLRDTQYF.

The chain carries TRBV27 and TRBJ2-7; 7 bases map to TRBD1. V trimming: 6 bases; J trimming: 12 bases; junction bases outside the gene matches: 14. The CDR3 is 13 residues long. The germline CDR1 and CDR2 sequences are MNHEY and SMNVEV (reference sequence). The CDR3 region has the DNA TGTGCCAGCAGGTGGACAGGCATTTCCCCCTGGTACTTC. Protein sequence: CASRWTGISPWYF.